This T cell receptor (beta chain) is drawn from a study of blood T cell repertoires in COVID-19. Authors' analysis steps: By means of reference gene primer amplification, nucleated cell counts were estimated. TCRdb keeps only in-frame clones here, not all; method: immunoSEQ multiplex PCR. Clonal size and the V and J genes are those of that table, whereas D and trimming came from the DNA. The data contain 120,000 to 150,000 clones, less than 90% of them singletons. The ends were cut back, 2 bases at V and 4 bases at J, with 5 bases in the middle. The CDR3 consists of 12 residues. The germline CDR1 and CDR2 sequences are MDHEN and SYDVKM.

The receptor was derived from a human donor in a cohort sampled during active COVID-19. The sample comprised peripheral blood. The V gene is TRBV28, the J gene TRBJ1-2; D not certain. In nucleotides, the CDR3 is TGTGCCAGCAGTTTAACCAGCTATGGCTACACCTTC. Translated, it gives CASSLTSYGYTF.